The present entry profiles one TCR beta chain with its context. The antigen remains unidentified. This specimen comes from a study of cytomegalovirus exposure and HLA in healthy donors. Study-level findings and limits: TCR beta chains associated with HLA were, in a later analysis, more clonally expanded than equally common others. A cluster of highly shared sequence variants was likely a sequencing artifact. Per published reports, the classifier diagnosed cytomegalovirus status with high specificity and sensitivity.

Looked up from germline, CDR1 is MNHNY and CDR2 is SVGAGI (reference sequence). The CDR3 extends over 15 amino acids. V lost 7 bases, J lost 4 bases, and 13 bases stayed unmatched. With 60 Vbeta and 13 Jbeta primers, the PCR was carried out. Only in-frame clones appear in the TCRdb table, and some are missing; sequencing was by immunoSEQ multiplex PCR. In the table there are under 200,000 clones, roughly 77% of which are singletons. Healthy people donating bone marrow made up the donors. This TCR was recovered from a male donor in good health and CMV-seronegative. Sequenced input: PBMCs. V gene TRBV6-6 combines with J gene TRBJ2-7; 7 nucleotides match TRBD1. CDR3 region: CASTLKPGQSYEQYF. The CDR3 bases are TGTGCCAGCACTCTCAAACCGGGACAGTCATACGAGCAGTACTTC.